Below, one T cell receptor beta chain is given with its context. A junction end diverges from the germline sequence, so it may reflect a read error. CDR3 size: 17 residues. The germline V gene has CDR1 LNHDA and CDR2 SQIVND (reference sequence). Profiling relied on immunoSEQ multiplex PCR, and the TCRdb table lists in-frame clones only, not all of them. This repertoire shows fewer than 9,500 clones, roughly 69% found once; its top ten account for around two thirds. These data come from a study of siplizumab effects on memory and regulatory T cells. V usage is TRBV19 and J usage is TRBJ2-7; 7 nucleotides align to TRBD2. The clonotype comes from a human donor in good health. Material for sequencing was effector memory CD8+ T cells sorted from blood. The subset was: unstimulated CD8+ effector memory T cells. Here the CDR3 reads CASSRAGVGDPSHEQYF. The CDR3 DNA sequence: TGTGCCAGTAGTCGGGCGGGAGTGGGGGATCCCTCCCACGAGCAGTACTTC.